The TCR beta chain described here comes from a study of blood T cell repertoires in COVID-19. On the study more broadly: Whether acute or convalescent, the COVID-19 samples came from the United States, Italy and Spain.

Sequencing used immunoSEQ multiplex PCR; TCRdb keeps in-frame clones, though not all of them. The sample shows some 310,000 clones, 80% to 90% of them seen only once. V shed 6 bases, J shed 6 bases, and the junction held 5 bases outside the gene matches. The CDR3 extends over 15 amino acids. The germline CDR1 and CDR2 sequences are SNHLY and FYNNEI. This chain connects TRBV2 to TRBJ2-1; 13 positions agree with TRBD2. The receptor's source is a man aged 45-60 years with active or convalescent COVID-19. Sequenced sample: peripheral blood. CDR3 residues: CASRRTSGSRNEQFF. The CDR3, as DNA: TGTGCCAGCAGGAGGACTAGCGGGAGTCGCAATGAGCAGTTCTTC.